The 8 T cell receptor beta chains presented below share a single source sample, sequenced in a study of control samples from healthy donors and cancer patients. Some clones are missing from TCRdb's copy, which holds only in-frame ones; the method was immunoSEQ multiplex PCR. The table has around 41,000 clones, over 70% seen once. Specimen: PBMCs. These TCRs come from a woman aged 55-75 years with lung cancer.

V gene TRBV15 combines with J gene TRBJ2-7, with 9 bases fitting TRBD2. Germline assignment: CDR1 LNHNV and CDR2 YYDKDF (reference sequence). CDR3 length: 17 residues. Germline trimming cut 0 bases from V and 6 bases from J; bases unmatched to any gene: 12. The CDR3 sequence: CATSRDIASGKVREQYF. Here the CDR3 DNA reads TGTGCCACCAGCAGAGATATTGCTAGCGGGAAGGTCCGCGAGCAGTACTTC.

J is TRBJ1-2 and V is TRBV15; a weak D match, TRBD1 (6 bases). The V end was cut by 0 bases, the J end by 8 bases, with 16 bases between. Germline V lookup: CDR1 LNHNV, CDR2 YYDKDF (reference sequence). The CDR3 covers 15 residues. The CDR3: CATSRESISQGGYTF. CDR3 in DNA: TGTGCCACCAGCAGAGAGTCGATTAGTCAGGGGGGCTACACCTTC.

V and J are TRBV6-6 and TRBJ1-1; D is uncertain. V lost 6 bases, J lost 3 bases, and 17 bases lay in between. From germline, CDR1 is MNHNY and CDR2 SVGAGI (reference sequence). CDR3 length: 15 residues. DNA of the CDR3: TGTGCCAGCAGCGGACGGACTCTAACCGACACTGAAGCTTTCTTT. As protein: CASSGRTLTDTEAFF.

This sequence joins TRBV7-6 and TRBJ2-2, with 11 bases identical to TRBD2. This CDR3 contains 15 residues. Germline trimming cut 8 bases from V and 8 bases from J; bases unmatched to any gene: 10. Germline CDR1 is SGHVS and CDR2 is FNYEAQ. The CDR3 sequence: CASAVAGGLSGELFF. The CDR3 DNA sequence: TGTGCCAGCGCAGTAGCGGGGGGGCTCTCGGGGGAGCTGTTTTTT.

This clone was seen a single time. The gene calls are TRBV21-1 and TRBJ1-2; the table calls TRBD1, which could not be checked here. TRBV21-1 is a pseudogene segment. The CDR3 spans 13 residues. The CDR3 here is CAFKDRGRNGYTF. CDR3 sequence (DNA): TGTGCCTTTAAAGACAGGGGGCGCAATGGCTACACCTTC.

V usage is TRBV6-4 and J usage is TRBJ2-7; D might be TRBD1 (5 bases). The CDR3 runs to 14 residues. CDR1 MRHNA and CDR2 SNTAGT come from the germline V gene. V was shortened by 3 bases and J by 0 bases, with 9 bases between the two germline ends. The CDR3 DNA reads TGTGCCAGCAGTGATATGACAGTCTCCTACGAGCAGTACTTC. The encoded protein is CASSDMTVSYEQYF.

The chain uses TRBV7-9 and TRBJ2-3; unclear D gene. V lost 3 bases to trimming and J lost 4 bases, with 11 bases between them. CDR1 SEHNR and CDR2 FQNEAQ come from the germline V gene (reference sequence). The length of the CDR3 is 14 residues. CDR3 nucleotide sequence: TGTGCCAGCAGCTTCCTCGACCTTGCAGATACGCAGTATTTT. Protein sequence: CASSFLDLADTQYF.

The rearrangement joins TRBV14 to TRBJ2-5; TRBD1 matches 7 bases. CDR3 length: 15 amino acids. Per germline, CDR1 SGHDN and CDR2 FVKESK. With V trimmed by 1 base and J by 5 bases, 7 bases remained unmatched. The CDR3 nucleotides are TGTGCCAGCAGCCAAGTAGGGGGCGTCGGGGAGACCCAGTACTTC. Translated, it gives CASSQVGGVGETQYF.